These 25 T cell receptor beta chains came from one sample sequenced in a study of cytomegalovirus exposure and HLA in healthy donors. This PCR relied on a set of 60 Vbeta primers and 13 Jbeta primers. Sequencing was performed with immunoSEQ multiplex PCR; in TCRdb, only in-frame clones are kept and a portion is missing. The sample comprises approximately 150,000 clones, over 70% of which are singletons, and approximately 7% rests with the top ten. Sequencing used PBMCs. The source is a middle-aged woman in good health and CMV-seropositive.

The chain employs TRBV7-8 and TRBJ1-4; D ambiguous. The germline gives CDR1 SGHVS, CDR2 FQNEAQ. V lost 5 bases, J lost 8 bases, and 15 bases lay in between. CDR3 length: 14 residues. The CDR3 spells CASSPRATGEKLFF. In nucleotides, the CDR3 is TGTGCCAGCAGCCCGAGGGCCACTGGGGAAAAACTGTTTTTT.

The chain is built from TRBV4-1 and TRBJ1-5; D is undetermined. Deletions cut 0 bases from V and 2 bases from J, with 5 bases between. Germline lookup yields CDR1 MGHRA and CDR2 YSYEKL. CDR3 length: 14 amino acids. CDR3 coding DNA: TGCGCCAGCAGCCAAGACGGAGGCAATCAGCCCCAGCATTTT. The encoded protein is CASSQDGGNQPQHF.

V gene TRBV28 combines with J gene TRBJ1-1; TRBD1 matches 9 bases. CDR1 MDHEN and CDR2 SYDVKM come from the germline V gene. Trimming at V came to 5 bases and at J to 5 bases, leaving 9 bases not matched to a gene. This CDR3 spans 15 amino acids. CDR3: CASSRTGALSTEAFF. DNA of the CDR3: TGTGCCAGCAGTCGGACAGGGGCTCTTTCTACTGAAGCTTTCTTT.

The chain joins TRBV28 to TRBJ2-5, with D perhaps matching TRBD2 (6 bases). From germline, CDR1 is MDHEN and CDR2 SYDVKM. The CDR3 is 14 residues long. V lost 7 bases and J lost 5, with 17 bases in between. The CDR3 loop is CASTPGGAEETQYF. CDR3 DNA sequence: TGTGCCAGCACCCCCGGCGGGGCCGAGGAGACCCAGTACTTC.

This clone was detected once. The V and J genes are TRBV18 and TRBJ1-6; 10 bases are shared with TRBD1. This CDR3 is 14 amino acids long. V dropped 4 bases and J dropped 7; count of bases not matched to a gene: 1. Germline V gene data show CDR1 as KGHSH and CDR2 as LQKENI. The CDR3 sequence: CASSLDRGNSPLHF. The CDR3, as DNA: TGTGCCAGCTCACTGGACAGGGGGAATTCACCCCTCCACTTT.

The rearrangement uses TRBV30 and TRBJ1-1; no clear D. Trimming stripped 3 bases from V and 3 bases from J, with 5 bases between. CDR3 length equals 11 residues. CDR1 is GTSNPN, CDR2 SVGIG, per germline (reference sequence). The CDR3, as DNA: TGTGCCTGGAGCCGGGACACTGAAGCTTTCTTT. Its translation is CAWSRDTEAFF.

This clone showed up many times. The rearrangement links TRBV5-4 to TRBJ1-1; a weak D match, TRBD1 (5 bases). V lost 2 bases and J lost 1, with 15 bases in between. The germline V gene has CDR1 SGHNT and CDR2 YYREEE (reference sequence). This CDR3 spans 16 amino acids. CDR3 sequence: CASSFGGGGTNTEAFF. CDR3 DNA: TGTGCCAGCAGCTTTGGGGGGGGAGGAACGAACACTGAAGCTTTCTTT.

This clone came up once. The junction shows a germline mismatch at one end, possibly a read error. This same CDR3 is encoded by further DNA sequences in the sample. V usage is TRBV6-1 and J usage is TRBJ1-2; possible D gene TRBD1, 5 bases. Germline values: CDR1 MNHNS, CDR2 SASEGT. The CDR3 is 14 residues long. The CDR3 sequence is CASSEDVRVYGYTF. CDR3 DNA: TGCGCCAGCAGTGAAGATGTCAGGGTGTATGGCTACACCTTC.

J is TRBJ1-3 and V is TRBV5-4; TRBD1 might be the D (6 bases). This CDR3 has 13 amino acids. Germline assignment: CDR1 SGHNT and CDR2 YYREEE (reference sequence). Trimming stripped 3 bases from V and 8 bases from J, with 12 bases between. CDR3 coding DNA: TGTGCCAGCAGCTCACCAAGACAGGACACCATATATTTT. This translates into CASSSPRQDTIYF.

V and J are TRBV20-1 and TRBJ2-7, with 7 nucleotides matching TRBD2. The CDR3 consists of 11 residues. The germline V gene encodes CDR1 DFQATT and CDR2 SNEGSKA (reference sequence). The trim removed 1 base at V and 7 bases at J, leaving 1 base unmatched. The CDR3 nucleotides are TGCAGTGCTAGAGGGACTAGGGAGCAGTACTTC. It encodes CSARGTREQYF.

The rearrangement links TRBV19 to TRBJ1-4; D uncertain. V lost 10 bases and J 8 bases, leaving 23 bases between the germline ends. The germline CDR1 and CDR2 sequences are LNHDA and SQIVND (reference sequence). The CDR3 spans 15 residues. DNA for the CDR3: TGTGCCACCCGAAGCTGGGAGCTAGGCGAAGAAAAACTGTTTTTT. Translation: CATRSWELGEEKLFF.

This clone was seen more than once but under ten times. Written as DNA, the CDR3 is TGCGCCAGCAGCTTAGGGACAGGGATCTCCAATGAGCAGTTCTTC. It codes for CASSLGTGISNEQFF. V gene TRBV5-1 combines with J gene TRBJ2-1; TRBD1 matches at 9 bases. Germline CDR1 is SGHRS and CDR2 is YFSETQ. This CDR3 has 15 amino acids. The ends lost 2 bases at V and 6 bases at J; junction bases unmatched: 6.

The V gene is TRBV11-2, the J gene TRBJ2-2; perhaps TRBD2 as D (6 bases). The CDR3 loop spans 14 amino acids. V lost 2 bases to trimming and J lost 10 bases, with 14 bases between them. Germline V gene sequence: CDR1 SGHAT, CDR2 FQNNGV. The CDR3 region is CASSLRLGLVELFF. The CDR3, as DNA: TGTGCCAGCAGCTTACGACTAGGATTGGTGGAGCTGTTTTTT.

Details on this clone: One end of the junction is discordant with germline, which a read error may explain. V is TRBV7-9 and J is TRBJ1-1; D uncertain. The CDR3 has 14 residues. Germline CDR1 is SEHNR and CDR2 is FQNEAQ (reference sequence). The CDR3: CSSSSNRGFTEAFF. In DNA form, the CDR3 reads TGTTCCAGCAGCTCGAACCGGGGATTCACTGAAGCTTTCTTT.

J is TRBJ2-3 and V is TRBV6-1, with 7 bases identical to TRBD1. CDR3 size: 15 residues. Losses at the gene ends were 5 bases for V and 0 bases for J; bases not matched to a gene: 5. Per germline, CDR1 MNHNS and CDR2 SASEGT. The CDR3 is CASSRGTASTDTQYF. The CDR3 nucleotides read TGTGCCAGCAGTAGAGGGACAGCAAGCACAGATACGCAGTATTTT.

This clone was counted a single time. The chain recombines TRBV4-3 with TRBJ2-3; 13 bases fit TRBD2. Looked up from germline, CDR1 is LGHNA and CDR2 is YSLEER. This CDR3 contains 18 residues. Germline trimming cut 1 base from V and 2 bases from J; bases unmatched to any gene: 6. The CDR3, as DNA: TGCGCCAGCAGCCAAGGGCCGGGACTAGCGGGGTTCACAGATACGCAGTATTTT. Translated, it gives CASSQGPGLAGFTDTQYF.

In its sample, this clone was seen many times. J is TRBJ2-2 and V is TRBV5-1; possible D gene TRBD2, 7 bases. There are 16 residues in the CDR3. Trimming shortened V by 5 bases and J by 5 bases, and 19 bases separated the two germline ends. Looked up from germline, CDR1 is SGHRS and CDR2 is YFSETQ. The CDR3 nucleotides are TGCGCCAGCAGGTACTCGGGGGGCCGCGGGACCGGGGAGCTGTTTTTT. Translation gives CASRYSGGRGTGELFF.

CDR3 sequence (DNA): TGTGCCAGCAGCTTAGTTGGGACTAGCGGGGGTATCTACGAGCAGTACTTC. Protein product: CASSLVGTSGGIYEQYF. The rearrangement joins TRBV7-6 to TRBJ2-7; TRBD2 aligns across 14 bases. The CDR3 covers 17 residues. V gave up 1 base and J gave up 3 bases; unmatched junction bases: 5. CDR1 is SGHVS, CDR2 FNYEAQ, per germline.

V usage is TRBV19 and J usage is TRBJ2-2, with TRBD2 as a possible D gene (5 bases). V gave up 5 bases and J gave up 10 bases, with 11 bases separating them. The germline V gene has CDR1 LNHDA and CDR2 SQIVND (reference sequence). The CDR3 runs 12 residues. CDR3 in DNA: TGTGCCAGTAGTCTGGTAGCGACGGAGCTGTTTTTT. Translated, it gives CASSLVATELFF.

The genes are TRBV11-2 and TRBJ1-1; D not certain. The CDR3 is made up of 13 amino acids. Germline V lookup: CDR1 SGHAT, CDR2 FQNNGV. The ends were cut back, 3 bases at V and 1 base at J, with 6 bases in the middle. In DNA, the CDR3 is TGTGCCAGCAGCTTGACATGGAACACTGAAGCTTTCTTT. It is translated as CASSLTWNTEAFF.

The CDR3: CASSSVRTIRNKDEQFF. CDR3 nucleotides: TGTGCCAGCAGCTCAGTTCGGACAATTCGGAATAAGGATGAGCAGTTCTTC. The chain has TRBV7-9 and TRBJ2-1; TRBD1 is a possible D gene (5 bases). Deletions cut 4 bases from V and 8 bases from J, with 24 bases between. Germline V CDR1 and CDR2: SEHNR, FQNEAQ (reference sequence). This CDR3 spans 17 amino acids.

This chain connects TRBV5-1 to TRBJ2-1, with D tentatively TRBD1 (6 bases). V was cut by 4 bases and J by 12 bases, with 20 bases left in between. This CDR3 comprises 14 residues. CDR1 is SGHRS and CDR2 is YFSETQ in the germline V gene. CDR3 sequence (DNA): TGCGCCAGCAGCCCAAGGACAGAAGGGGCAAGGCAGTTCTTC. It yields the protein CASSPRTEGARQFF.

The gene calls are TRBV9 and TRBJ1-2, with 7 bases fitting TRBD1. J lost 2 bases, V lost 5 bases, and 12 bases had no gene match. The CDR3 extends over 16 amino acids. Germline CDR1 reads SGDLS; CDR2 reads YYNGEE. CDR3 region: CASSHRQGASNYGYTF. Written as DNA, the CDR3 is TGTGCCAGCAGTCACAGACAGGGAGCATCGAACTATGGCTACACCTTC.

CDR3 nucleotide sequence: TGTGCCAGCTCGTCTACTAGCGGGGGAATATACGAGCAGTACTTC. Amino acids: CASSSTSGGIYEQYF. The chain combines TRBV18 with TRBJ2-7, with 11 bases matching TRBD2. CDR3 size: 15 residues. CDR1 and CDR2 (germline): KGHSH, LQKENI. With V trimmed by 6 bases and J by 4 bases, 8 bases remained unmatched.

The chain links TRBV5-1 to TRBJ2-1; a possible D gene is TRBD1 (5 bases). The CDR3 is 12 residues long. Germline V gene lookup returns CDR1 SGHRS and CDR2 YFSETQ. V was cut by 4 bases and J by 9 bases, with 11 bases left in between. The CDR3, as DNA: TGCGCCAGCAGCCCCGGACACGGTGAGCAGTTCTTC. Its translation is CASSPGHGEQFF.